This TCR beta chain derives from a study of blood T cell repertoires in COVID-19 (dated by TCRdb to 2020 to 2022). Looking at the study overall: Collaborator samples came from the United States, Italy and Spain and covered acute and convalescent phases of COVID-19. The prospective study material was composed of cDNA or gDNA derived from T cells, B-cell-depleted T cells, or PBMCs. The dataset comprised deeply sampled blood TCRbeta repertoires from subjects exposed to, actively infected with, or recovered from COVID-19. The repertoires were released in a freely available public database meant as a resource for research on the immune response to SARS-CoV-2. Samples came from the ongoing ImmuneRACE study (first 160 participants) plus 1,254 subjects from 6 global collaborators. Sample metadata almost always included a de-identified subject ID, COVID-19 status, age in years and sex. HLA class I and class II types, where available, came from metadata supplied by the sample provider rather than from assay-based typing. Overall study results and their limits: How much clinical and demographic metadata was included differed by source and by participant, and the metadata was provided uncurated.

TCRbeta CDR3 regions were amplified from genomic DNA using the immunoSEQ Assay, a bias-controlled multiplex PCR. In the authors' own workflow: The number of nucleated cells in each sample was estimated from the amplification of reference gene primers within the assay. Sequence reads were collapsed and filtered to measure the absolute abundance of every unique TCRbeta CDR3 rearrangement. For each sample, productive Simpson clonality was calculated as the square root of Simpson's diversity index across productive rearrangements. The table was pulled from immuneACCESS by TCRdb, which kept in-frame rearrangements only. Such tables lose some clones; where checked, under half of the loss comes from unresolved V genes, and the rest has no known cause. V and J calls and clone size follow that table, whereas D and trimming were derived from the DNA. This sample is represented by about 320,000 clones; around 85% of them were singletons. Clones ranked in the top ten supply around 1.8% of the sample.

As to this clone: Its specific antigen is unknown. Base qualities are not provided; no much larger clone lies one nucleotide away.

Participants in the prospective study were enrolled through a virtual design, were aged 18 to 89 years, and lived in 20 to 30 United States geographic areas. Cohort assignment in the prospective study relied on participant-reported clinical history from a screening survey and a study questionnaire. Exposed participants were defined as having been in contact with someone with a PCR-confirmed or clinician-diagnosed COVID-19 case within 2 weeks of study entry. In the prospective study, whole blood, serum and a nasopharyngeal or oropharyngeal swab were collected from each participant by mobile phlebotomists. Additional blood draws and questionnaires over a roughly two-month period could optionally be provided by prospective study participants. Prospective study blood samples were shipped either frozen or at room temperature before DNA extraction. This sequence originates from a woman aged 25 to 39 who had been exposed to COVID-19. Sequenced input: PBMCs or T cells enriched from blood (not recorded which).

At the DNA level, the sequence is TGTGCCAGCAGCTTGGCCAAAAACATTCAGTACTTC. It encodes CASSLAKNIQYF. This chain joins TRBV28 to TRBJ2-4; no D gene call is confident. Counted from cysteine to phenylalanine, this CDR3 has 12 amino acids. Just CDR3 DNA is preserved here, 36 bases in frame from base 1. CDR1 and CDR2 were assigned from the germline V gene as MDHEN and SYDVKM. V loses 6 bases of germline sequence and J loses 1 base, and the interval between the two ends is 4 bases.